Included here is one T cell receptor (beta chain) sequence, with context. Its matching antigen is unknown. This sample is part of a study of identical twins. V lost 6 bases, J lost 2 bases, and 14 bases lay in between. From germline, CDR1 is SNHLY and CDR2 FYNNEI. The CDR3 is 15 amino acids. The study's findings and limits: The conclusions drew on cross-sectional statistical analysis instead of tracking the same donors. Twin pairs had excess sharing that was weaker in beta out-of-frame sequences. Whereas memory repertoires showed no such difference, abundant cord blood beta clonotypes carried fewer insertions.

Each CDR3 protein is one row after TCRdb ran MiXCR on the 5' RACE reads. The sample lists roughly 490,000 distinct CDR3 sequences, more than 13% occurring once. Separately, the same data were catalogued under a study of yellow fever vaccine responses in identical twins.

The sequenced sample consisted of CD4+ T cells sorted from blood. The chain recombines TRBV2 with TRBJ1-5; maybe TRBD1 (5 bases). The TCR comes from a woman aged 18-29 years in good health. The CDR3 protein is CASSDEGLGNQPQHF. As DNA, the CDR3 is TGTGCCAGCAGCGACGAGGGGTTGGGCAATCAGCCCCAGCATTTT.